This TCR beta chain was captured in a study of cytomegalovirus exposure and HLA in healthy donors. Study-wide context: A data release that came early held approximately 85 million unique TCRs from HLA-typed donors. Most genotyped donors, over 70% of 300 to 400, had Caucasian-associated genetic ancestry. Notes on the study in general: The investigators catalogued 150 or so TCR beta chains as cytomegalovirus-associated. In a later analysis, approximately 15,000 TCR beta sequences were associated with HLA alleles at 0.05 false discovery rate.

In the PCR, 60 Vbeta and 13 Jbeta primers were used. TCRdb's copy holds only in-frame clones and misses some; the assay was immunoSEQ multiplex PCR. Here the sample spans more than 150,000 clones, about four fifths being singletons. Germline V gives CDR1 MDHEN, CDR2 SYDVKM. Trimming took 1 base from V and 2 from J, leaving 9 bases between them. CDR3 size: 16 residues. This clone was detected only a few times. Its antigen is as yet unknown. Material: PBMCs. The TCR sequence derives from a woman aged 25 to 39 in good health and CMV-seropositive. This chain links TRBV28 with TRBJ2-6; D may be TRBD1 (6 bases). The CDR3 here is CASSLYRVPGANVLTF. The CDR3 bases are TGTGCCAGCAGTTTATACAGGGTTCCTGGGGCCAACGTCCTGACTTTC.